This T cell receptor beta chain was recovered during a study of blood T cell repertoires in COVID-19 (dated by TCRdb to about 2020). Study-level background: Samples covering the acute and convalescent phases of COVID-19 were provided by collaborators in the United States, Italy and Spain. Where available, HLA class I and class II types were taken from metadata supplied by the sample provider and were not determined by assay-based typing. Samples were obtained from the ongoing ImmuneRACE study (first 160 participants) and from over 1,000 subjects provided by 6 global collaborators. Deeply sampled blood TCRbeta repertoires from subjects exposed to, actively infected with, or recovered from COVID-19 were included in the dataset. The repertoires were made available in a free public database intended to serve as a resource for research on the immune response to SARS-CoV-2. Sample metadata almost always included a de-identified subject ID, COVID-19 status, age in years and sex. The prospective study material was composed of cDNA or gDNA derived from T cells, B-cell-depleted T cells, or PBMCs.

Participants in the prospective study were enrolled through a virtual design, were aged 18 to 89 years, and lived in about two dozen United States geographic areas. To assign participants to cohorts, the prospective study relied on clinical history that participants themselves reported in a screening survey and a study questionnaire. Recovered participants in ImmuneRACE Cohort 3 were defined by two consecutive negative NP/OP PCR tests, clearance by a healthcare professional, or resolution of symptoms. Mobile phlebotomists in the prospective study collected whole blood, serum and a nasopharyngeal or oropharyngeal swab from every participant. Additional blood draws and questionnaires over an approximately 2-month period could optionally be provided by prospective study participants. Blood samples from the prospective study were shipped frozen or at room temperature prior to DNA extraction. Results and caveats for the whole study, not just this receptor: Clinical and demographic metadata were provided uncurated, with the amount varying by source and participant.

V trim: 6 bases; J trim: 2 bases; unmatched bases: 7. Sequences MGHDK (CDR1) and SYGVNS (CDR2) are obtained from the germline V gene. The CDR3, cysteine through phenylalanine, is 15 amino acids long. Only CDR3 DNA remains: 45 bases, in frame from the first base. With respect to this clone: The antigen this receptor binds is unknown. There are no base qualities to consult, and no much larger clone falls within one base.

The immunoSEQ Assay, a bias-controlled multiplex PCR, was used to amplify TCRbeta CDR3 regions from genomic DNA. On the authors' methods: The number of nucleated cells in each sample was estimated from the amplification of reference gene primers within the assay. To quantify the absolute abundance of each unique TCRbeta CDR3 rearrangement, sequence reads were collapsed and filtered. For each sample, productive Simpson clonality was calculated by taking the square root of Simpson's diversity index across productive rearrangements. What TCRdb holds here is the immuneACCESS table cut down to in-frame rearrangements. Part of the clones is not present; checked against another copy, under half of the missing clones reflect an unresolved V gene, and the others are unexplained. Clone size and the V and J calls come from that table; the DNA yielded D and trimming. The sample table holds hundreds of thousands of clones, of which approximately 90% were seen once. Around 9.3% of the sample goes to the ten largest clones.

The chain is assembled from TRBV25-1 and TRBJ1-3, and 7 junction bases match TRBD1. The receptor was isolated from a woman under 30 who had recovered from COVID-19. The sequencing sample was made of PBMCs or T cells enriched from blood (not recorded which). The DNA sequence is TGTGCCAGCAGATCTACAGGGGACCCTGGAAACACCATATATTTT. It specifies CASRSTGDPGNTIYF.